This is a list of T cell receptor beta chains from one sample in a study of blood T cell repertoires in COVID-19. The protocol was immunoSEQ multiplex PCR, while the TCRdb copy is restricted to in-frame clones and leaves out a portion. The sample yields 62,000 or so clones, 75% to 90% seen once. Sequencing was carried out using peripheral blood. The source of these receptors is a man between 50 and 59 years old with acute or convalescent COVID-19. CDR3s include the opening cysteine and the closing phenylalanine or tryptophan. A D gene is named only where the DNA matches it firmly. The size entry is marked missing in some rows and otherwise reads once, few, many or a size class.

clone_size: NA
j_call: TRBJ2-3
d_call: TRBD1
v_call: TRBV5-1
cdr3_aa: CASSPPGQGTTDTQYF
cdr3_nt: TGCGCCAGCAGCCCACCGGGACAGGGGACCACAGATACGCAGTATTTT

clone_size: NA
j_call: TRBJ2-1
d_call: TRBD2
v_call: TRBV5-4
cdr3_aa: CASSPHLAGEYYNEQFF
cdr3_nt: TGTGCCAGCAGCCCCCATTTAGCGGGAGAATACTACAATGAGCAGTTCTTC

clone_size: NA
j_call: TRBJ2-1
d_call: TRBD2
v_call: TRBV3-1/TRBV3-2
cdr3_aa: CASSQVPGLAGSYNEQFF
cdr3_nt: TGTGCCAGCAGCCAAGTCCCCGGACTAGCGGGCTCCTACAATGAGCAGTTCTTC

clone_size: few
j_call: TRBJ1-5
d_call: TRBD1
v_call: TRBV4-1
cdr3_aa: CASSQTPGQSNQPQHF
cdr3_nt: TGCGCCAGCAGCCAAACACCGGGACAGAGCAATCAGCCCCAGCATTTT

clone_size: NA
j_call: TRBJ2-1
d_call: NA
v_call: TRBV21-1
cdr3_aa: CASSKSLIAGQWQFF
cdr3_nt: TGTGCCAGCAGCAAATCCCTAATAGCGGGACAATGGCAGTTCTTC

clone_size: NA
j_call: TRBJ2-7
d_call: TRBD1
v_call: TRBV18
cdr3_aa: CASSPADRGRRGEQYF
cdr3_nt: TGTGCCAGCTCACCGGCGGACAGGGGACGACGAGGCGAGCAGTACTTC

clone_size: NA
j_call: TRBJ1-3
d_call: NA
v_call: TRBV6-2/TRBV6-3
cdr3_aa: CASSYTNWRDRTGNTIYF
cdr3_nt: TGTGCCAGCAGTTACACGAATTGGCGTGACAGAACTGGAAACACCATATATTTT

clone_size: NA
j_call: TRBJ1-4
d_call: TRBD1
v_call: TRBV18
cdr3_aa: CASSPPSGQGERMFF
cdr3_nt: TGTGCCAGCTCACCACCCTCCGGACAGGGTGAGAGAATGTTTTTT

clone_size: NA
j_call: TRBJ2-5
d_call: NA
v_call: TRBV7-2
cdr3_aa: CASTPNIRELQETQYF
cdr3_nt: TGTGCCAGCACCCCAAACATCCGGGAACTTCAAGAGACCCAGTACTTC

clone_size: NA
j_call: TRBJ2-6
d_call: NA
v_call: TRBV5-8
cdr3_aa: CASSLVPGSSGANVLTF
cdr3_nt: TGTGCCAGCAGCTTGGTGCCGGGGAGCTCTGGGGCCAACGTCCTGACTTTC

clone_size: few
j_call: TRBJ2-1
d_call: NA
v_call: TRBV24-1
cdr3_aa: CATSQQSEQFF
cdr3_nt: TGTGCCACCAGTCAACAATCCGAGCAGTTCTTC

clone_size: NA
j_call: TRBJ1-3
d_call: NA
v_call: TRBV19
cdr3_aa: CASSTQGSGNTIYF
cdr3_nt: TGTGCCAGTAGTACTCAGGGTTCTGGAAACACCATATATTTT

clone_size: NA
j_call: TRBJ1-6
d_call: NA
v_call: TRBV6-1
cdr3_aa: CASSETGRMLVSPLHF
cdr3_nt: TGTGCCAGCAGTGAAACAGGACGAATGCTGGTTTCACCCCTCCACTTT

clone_size: NA
j_call: TRBJ1-2
d_call: TRBD1
v_call: TRBV7-2
cdr3_aa: CASSQPDRGGGYTF
cdr3_nt: TGTGCCAGCAGCCAACCCGACAGGGGAGGGGGCTACACCTTC

clone_size: NA
j_call: TRBJ2-3
d_call: NA
v_call: TRBV3-1/TRBV3-2
cdr3_aa: CASSQDTRRDTQYF
cdr3_nt: TGTGCCAGCAGCCAAGATACTCGCCGGGATACGCAGTATTTT

clone_size: NA
j_call: TRBJ1-1
d_call: TRBD1
v_call: TRBV7-2
cdr3_aa: CASSAGQGYTEAFF
cdr3_nt: TGTGCCAGCAGCGCAGGACAGGGTTATACTGAAGCTTTCTTT

clone_size: few
j_call: TRBJ1-5
d_call: NA
v_call: TRBV28
cdr3_aa: CASTSGEFNQPQHF
cdr3_nt: TGTGCCAGCACCTCGGGGGAGTTCAATCAGCCCCAGCATTTT

clone_size: NA
j_call: TRBJ1-4
d_call: TRBD1
v_call: TRBV19
cdr3_aa: CASSIWGQGRSGNEKLFF
cdr3_nt: TGTGCCAGTAGTATATGGGGACAGGGGCGTTCCGGTAATGAAAAACTGTTTTTT

clone_size: NA
j_call: TRBJ2-1
d_call: NA
v_call: TRBV9
cdr3_aa: CASSVAGGSYNEQFF
cdr3_nt: TGTGCCAGCAGCGTTGCGGGTGGCTCCTACAATGAGCAGTTCTTC

clone_size: NA
j_call: TRBJ2-1
d_call: TRBD2
v_call: TRBV14
cdr3_aa: CASSHRGGYNEQFF
cdr3_nt: TGTGCCAGCAGCCACCGCGGGGGCTACAATGAGCAGTTCTTC

clone_size: NA
j_call: TRBJ2-3
d_call: NA
v_call: TRBV3-1/TRBV3-2
cdr3_aa: CASSEFKGSTDTQYF
cdr3_nt: TGTGCCAGCAGCGAGTTCAAGGGGAGCACAGATACGCAGTATTTT

clone_size: NA
j_call: TRBJ2-2
d_call: NA
v_call: TRBV29-1
cdr3_aa: CSVSQASNTGELFF
cdr3_nt: TGCAGCGTTAGCCAGGCCTCGAACACCGGGGAGCTGTTTTTT

clone_size: NA
j_call: TRBJ2-3
d_call: NA
v_call: TRBV3-1/TRBV3-2
cdr3_aa: CASSQRTVSTDTQYF
cdr3_nt: TGTGCCAGCAGCCAACGGACAGTAAGCACAGATACGCAGTATTTT